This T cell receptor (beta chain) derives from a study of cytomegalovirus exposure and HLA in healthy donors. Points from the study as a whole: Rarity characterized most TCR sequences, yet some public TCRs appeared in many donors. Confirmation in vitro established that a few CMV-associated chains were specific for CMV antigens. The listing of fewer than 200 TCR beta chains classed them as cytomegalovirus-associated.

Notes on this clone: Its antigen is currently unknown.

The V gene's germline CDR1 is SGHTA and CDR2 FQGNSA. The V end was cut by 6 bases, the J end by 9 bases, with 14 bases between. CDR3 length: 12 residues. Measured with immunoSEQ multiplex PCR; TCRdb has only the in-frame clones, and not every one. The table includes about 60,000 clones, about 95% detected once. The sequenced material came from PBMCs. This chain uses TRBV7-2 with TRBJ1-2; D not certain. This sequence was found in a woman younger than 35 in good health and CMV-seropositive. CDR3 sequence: CASRQAPGSYTF. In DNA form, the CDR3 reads TGTGCCAGCAGGCAAGCCCCCGGGAGCTACACCTTC.